This T cell receptor (beta chain) was identified during a study of Graves' ophthalmopathy and Graves' hyperthyroidism. Each donor who had ophthalmopathy showed moderate-to-severe activity, a CAS of ≥3, a NOSPECS of ≥4, and a duration under 3 months. The PBMCs were taken from approximately 11 ml of fresh peripheral blood. The CDR3 runs to 16 residues. The trim removed 5 bases at V and 0 bases at J, leaving 4 bases unmatched. Germline CDR1 WSHSY, CDR2 SAAADI. Beta-chain TCR CDR3 regions were amplified from RNA transcripts. First-round RT-PCR used HTBI primers; second-round multiplex PCR followed. TCRdb reprocessed the multiplex PCR reads via MiXCR and lists one record per CDR3 protein. In the table there are about 240,000 distinct CDR3 sequences, 45% of which are singletons. This clonotype was counted between two and nine times.

This rearrangement joins TRBV10-2 to TRBJ2-7, with 13 bases matching TRBD2. This clonotype was obtained from an adult man with Graves' ophthalmopathy. The material sequenced was peripheral blood. As DNA, the CDR3 is TGCGCCAGCAGTAGGGGACTAGCGGGAACCTCCTACGAGCAGTACTTC. This translates into CASSRGLAGTSYEQYF.